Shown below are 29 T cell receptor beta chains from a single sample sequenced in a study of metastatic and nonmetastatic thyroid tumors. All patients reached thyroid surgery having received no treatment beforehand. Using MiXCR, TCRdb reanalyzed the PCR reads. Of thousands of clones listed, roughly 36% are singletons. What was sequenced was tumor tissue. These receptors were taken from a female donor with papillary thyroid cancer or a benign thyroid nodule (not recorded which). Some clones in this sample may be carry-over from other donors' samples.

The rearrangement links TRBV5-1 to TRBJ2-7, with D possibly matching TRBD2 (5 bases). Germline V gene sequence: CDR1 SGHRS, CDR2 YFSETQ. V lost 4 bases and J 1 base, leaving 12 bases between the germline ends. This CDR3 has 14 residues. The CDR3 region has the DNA TGCGCCAGCAGCGTGGACTCTCGTTCCTACGAGCAGTACTTC. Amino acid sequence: CASSVDSRSYEQYF. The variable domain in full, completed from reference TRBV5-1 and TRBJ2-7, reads KAGVTQTPRYLIKTRGQQVTLSCSPISGHRSVSWYQQTPGQGLQFLFEYFSETQRNKGNFPGRFSGRQFSNSRSEMNVSTLELGDSALYLCASSVDSRSYEQYFGPGTRLTVT.

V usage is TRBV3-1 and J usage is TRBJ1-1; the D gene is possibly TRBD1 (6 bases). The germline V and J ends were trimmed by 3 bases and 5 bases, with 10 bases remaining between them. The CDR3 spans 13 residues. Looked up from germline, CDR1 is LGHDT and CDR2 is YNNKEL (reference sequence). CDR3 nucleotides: TGTGCCAGCAGCCAGGGGGCGCAGACTGAAGCTTTCTTT. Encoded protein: CASSQGAQTEAFF.

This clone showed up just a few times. This CDR3 is CASSRSGQIEAFF. In nucleotides, the CDR3 is TGTGCCAGCAGCCGTTCGGGACAGATCGAAGCTTTCTTT. The chain is built from TRBV6-1 and TRBJ1-1, with 7 nucleotides matching TRBD1. Germline values: CDR1 MNHNS, CDR2 SASEGT. This CDR3 has 13 amino acids. The V segment lost 6 bases and the J segment 8 bases; nucleotides outside the gene matches: 9.

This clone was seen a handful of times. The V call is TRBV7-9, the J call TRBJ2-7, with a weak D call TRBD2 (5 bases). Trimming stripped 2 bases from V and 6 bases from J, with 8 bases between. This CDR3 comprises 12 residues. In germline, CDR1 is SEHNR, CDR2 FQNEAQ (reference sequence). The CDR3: CASSLHRGEQYF. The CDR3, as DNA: TGTGCCAGCAGCTTACACCGGGGCGAGCAGTACTTC.

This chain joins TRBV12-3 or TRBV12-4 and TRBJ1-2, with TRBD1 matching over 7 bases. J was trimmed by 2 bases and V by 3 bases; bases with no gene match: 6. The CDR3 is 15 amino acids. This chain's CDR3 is CASSFGYRGNYGYTF. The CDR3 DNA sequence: TGTGCCAGCAGTTTTGGTTACAGGGGAAACTATGGCTACACCTTC.

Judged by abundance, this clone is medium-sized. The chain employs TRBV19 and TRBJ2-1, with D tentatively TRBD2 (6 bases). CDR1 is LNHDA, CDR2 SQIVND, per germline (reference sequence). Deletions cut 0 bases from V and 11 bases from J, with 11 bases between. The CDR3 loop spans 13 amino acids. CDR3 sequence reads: CASSIDLRGKQFF. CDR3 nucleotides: TGTGCCAGTAGTATAGATTTGCGGGGTAAGCAGTTCTTC.

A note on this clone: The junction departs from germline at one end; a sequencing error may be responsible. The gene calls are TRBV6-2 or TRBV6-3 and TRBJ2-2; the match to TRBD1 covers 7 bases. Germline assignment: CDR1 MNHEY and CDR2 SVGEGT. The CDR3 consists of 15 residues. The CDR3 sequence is CASSRQGLNTGDLFF. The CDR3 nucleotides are TGTGCCAGCAGCAGACAGGGTCTGAACACCGGGGATCTGTTTTTT.

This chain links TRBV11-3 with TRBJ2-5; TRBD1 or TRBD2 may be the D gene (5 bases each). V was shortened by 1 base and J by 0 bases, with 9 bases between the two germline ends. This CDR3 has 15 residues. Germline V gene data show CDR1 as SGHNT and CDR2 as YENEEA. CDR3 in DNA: TGTGCCAGCAGCTTAGGTGGGACCAACCAAGAGACCCAGTACTTC. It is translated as CASSLGGTNQETQYF.

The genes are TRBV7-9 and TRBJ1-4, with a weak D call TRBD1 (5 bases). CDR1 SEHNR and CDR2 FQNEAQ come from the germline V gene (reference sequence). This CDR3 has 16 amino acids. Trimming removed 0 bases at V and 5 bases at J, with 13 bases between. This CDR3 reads CASSLAFPRQNEKLFF. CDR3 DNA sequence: TGTGCCAGCAGCTTAGCATTCCCCCGACAGAATGAAAAACTGTTTTTT. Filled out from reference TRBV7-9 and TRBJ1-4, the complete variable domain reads DTGVSQNPRHKITKRGQNVTFRCDPISEHNRLYWYRQTLGQGPEFLTYFQNEAQLEKSRLLSDRFSAERPKGSFSTLEIQRTEQGDSAMYLCASSLAFPRQNEKLFFGSGTQLSVL.

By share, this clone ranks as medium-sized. CDR3 in amino acids: CASSLGTFFNQPQHF. DNA of the CDR3: TGTGCCAGCAGTTTAGGGACTTTCTTCAATCAGCCCCAGCATTTT. This sequence joins TRBV28 and TRBJ1-5, with D possibly TRBD1 on 5 matching bases. CDR3 size: 15 residues. Germline values: CDR1 MDHEN, CDR2 SYDVKM. V lost 2 bases and J 3 bases, leaving 11 bases between the germline ends.

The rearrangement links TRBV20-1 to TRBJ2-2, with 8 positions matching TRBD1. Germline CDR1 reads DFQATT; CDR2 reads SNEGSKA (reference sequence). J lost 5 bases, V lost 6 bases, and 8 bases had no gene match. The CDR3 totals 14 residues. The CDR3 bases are TGCAGTGCACGGACAGGGATAGTGACCGGGGAGCTGTTTTTT. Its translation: CSARTGIVTGELFF.

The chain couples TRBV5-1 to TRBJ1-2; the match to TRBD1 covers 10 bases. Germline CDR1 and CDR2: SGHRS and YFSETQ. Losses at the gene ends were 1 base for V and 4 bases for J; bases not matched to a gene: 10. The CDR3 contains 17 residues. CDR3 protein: CASSLSGQGDVSYGYTF. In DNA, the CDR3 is TGCGCCAGCAGCTTGAGTGGACAGGGGGATGTAAGCTATGGCTACACCTTC.

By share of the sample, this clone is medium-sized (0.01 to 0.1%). CDR3 amino acids: CASSPTQGTFRIYEQYF. DNA for the CDR3: TGCGCCAGCAGCCCCACCCAGGGGACATTCCGAATCTACGAGCAGTACTTC. The chain recombines TRBV5-1 with TRBJ2-7; maybe TRBD1 (6 bases). Germline CDR1 and CDR2: SGHRS and YFSETQ. V was shortened by 4 bases and J by 3 bases, with 23 bases between the two germline ends. The CDR3 contains 17 residues.

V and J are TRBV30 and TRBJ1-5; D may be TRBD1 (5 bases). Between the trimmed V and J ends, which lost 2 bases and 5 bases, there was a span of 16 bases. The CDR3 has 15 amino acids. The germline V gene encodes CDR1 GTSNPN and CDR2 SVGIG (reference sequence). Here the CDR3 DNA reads TGTGCCTGGAGTTTTACGGGACCGTGGGATCAGCCCCAGCATTTT. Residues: CAWSFTGPWDQPQHF. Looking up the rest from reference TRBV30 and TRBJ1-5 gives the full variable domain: SQTIHQWPATLVQPVGSPLSLECTVEGTSNPNLYWYRQAAGRGLQLLFYSVGIGQISSEVPQNLSASRPQDRQFILSSKKLLLSDSGFYLCAWSFTGPWDQPQHFGDGTRLSIL.

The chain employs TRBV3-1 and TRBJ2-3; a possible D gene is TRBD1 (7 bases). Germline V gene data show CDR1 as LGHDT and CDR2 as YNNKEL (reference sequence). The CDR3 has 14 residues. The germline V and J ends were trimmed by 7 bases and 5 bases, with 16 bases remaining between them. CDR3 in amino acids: CASNQAGGRDTQYF. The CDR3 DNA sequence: TGTGCCAGCAACCAGGCAGGGGGGAGAGATACGCAGTATTTT.

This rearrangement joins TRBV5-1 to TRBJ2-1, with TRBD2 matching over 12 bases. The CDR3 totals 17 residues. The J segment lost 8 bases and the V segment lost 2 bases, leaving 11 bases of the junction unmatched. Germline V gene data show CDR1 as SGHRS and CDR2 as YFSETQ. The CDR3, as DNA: TGCGCCAGCAGCTTAAACCGACTAGCGGGAGTCGGGGATGAGCAGTTCTTC. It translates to CASSLNRLAGVGDEQFF.

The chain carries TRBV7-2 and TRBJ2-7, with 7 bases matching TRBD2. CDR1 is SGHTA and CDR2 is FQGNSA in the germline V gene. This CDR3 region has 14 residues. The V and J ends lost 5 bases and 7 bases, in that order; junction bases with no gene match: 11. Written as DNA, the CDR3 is TGTGCCAGCAGCAGCGGGGCTGGTTGGCGGGAGCAGTACTTC. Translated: CASSSGAGWREQYF.

The CDR3 loop is CASRHSGSAYEQYF. As DNA, the CDR3 is TGTGCCAGCAGACATAGCGGGAGTGCGTACGAGCAGTACTTC. This chain connects TRBV28 to TRBJ2-7, with TRBD2 identical over 9 bases. The V and J ends lost 6 bases and 4 bases, in that order; junction bases with no gene match: 7. The length of the CDR3 is 14 residues. CDR1 is MDHEN and CDR2 is SYDVKM in the germline V gene.

CDR3 sequence reads: CASPSGNTIYF. The CDR3 DNA sequence: TGTGCCAGCCCCTCTGGAAACACCATATATTTT. V is TRBV6-1 and J is TRBJ1-3; no clear D. Trimming took off 8 bases at V and 0 bases at J, with 2 bases between the two ends. Germline loops: CDR1 MNHNS, CDR2 SASEGT. CDR3 length equals 11 residues.

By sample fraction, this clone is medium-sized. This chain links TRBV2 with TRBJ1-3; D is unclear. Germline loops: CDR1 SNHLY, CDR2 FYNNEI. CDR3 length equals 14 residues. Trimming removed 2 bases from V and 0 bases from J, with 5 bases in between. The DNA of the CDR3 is TGTGCCAGCAGTGAATCTCTCTCTGGAAACACCATATATTTT. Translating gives CASSESLSGNTIYF.

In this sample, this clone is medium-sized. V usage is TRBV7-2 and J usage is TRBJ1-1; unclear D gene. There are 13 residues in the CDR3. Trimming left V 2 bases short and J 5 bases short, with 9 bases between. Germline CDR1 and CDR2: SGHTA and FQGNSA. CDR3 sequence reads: CASSLPLGTEAFF. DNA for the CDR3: TGTGCCAGCAGCTTACCCTTGGGGACTGAAGCTTTCTTT.

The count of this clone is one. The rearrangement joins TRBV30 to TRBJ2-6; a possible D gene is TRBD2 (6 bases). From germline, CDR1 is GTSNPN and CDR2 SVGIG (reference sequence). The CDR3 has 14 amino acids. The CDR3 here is CAGGKSSGANVLTF. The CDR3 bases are TGTGCTGGGGGGAAAAGCTCTGGGGCCAACGTCCTGACTTTC.

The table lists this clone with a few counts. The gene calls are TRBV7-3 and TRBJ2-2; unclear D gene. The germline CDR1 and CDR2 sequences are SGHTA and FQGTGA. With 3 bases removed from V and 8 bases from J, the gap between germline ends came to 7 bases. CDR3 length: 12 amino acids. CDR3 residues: CASSFSEGELFF. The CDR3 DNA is TGTGCCAGCAGCTTCTCGGAGGGGGAGCTGTTTTTT.

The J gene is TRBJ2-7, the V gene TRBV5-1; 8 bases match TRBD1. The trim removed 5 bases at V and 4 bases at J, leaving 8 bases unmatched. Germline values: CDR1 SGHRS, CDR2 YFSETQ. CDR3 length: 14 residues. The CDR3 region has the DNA TGCGCCAGCAGTGTCGACAGGGGCTCGTACGAGCAGTACGTC. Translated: CASSVDRGSYEQYV.

DNA for the CDR3: TGTGCCAGCAGCCCGGGACAGGGGTTCTATGGCTACACCTTC. Translation: CASSPGQGFYGYTF. The chain combines TRBV28 with TRBJ1-2, with 10 bases that match TRBD1. CDR1 and CDR2 (germline): MDHEN, SYDVKM. Unmatched junction bases numbered 5, after V lost 6 bases and J lost 4 bases. The CDR3 loop spans 14 amino acids.

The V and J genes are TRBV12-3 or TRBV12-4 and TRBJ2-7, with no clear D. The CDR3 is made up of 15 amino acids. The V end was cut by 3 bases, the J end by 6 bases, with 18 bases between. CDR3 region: CASSFLPRPLSEQYF. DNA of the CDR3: TGTGCCAGCAGTTTTCTTCCGCGGCCTCTAAGCGAGCAGTACTTC.

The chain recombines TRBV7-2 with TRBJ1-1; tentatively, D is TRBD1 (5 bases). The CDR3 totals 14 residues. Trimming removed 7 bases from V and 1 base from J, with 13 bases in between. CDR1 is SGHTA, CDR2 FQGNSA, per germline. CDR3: CASIETVSNTEAFF. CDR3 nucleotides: TGTGCCAGCATCGAGACAGTATCGAACACTGAAGCTTTCTTT.

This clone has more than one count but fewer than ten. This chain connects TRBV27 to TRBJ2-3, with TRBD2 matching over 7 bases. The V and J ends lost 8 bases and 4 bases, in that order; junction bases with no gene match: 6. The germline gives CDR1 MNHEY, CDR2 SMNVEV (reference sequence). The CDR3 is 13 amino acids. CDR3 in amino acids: CASFAGASDTQYF. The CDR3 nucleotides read TGTGCCAGCTTTGCGGGAGCTTCAGATACGCAGTATTTT.

CDR3 DNA: TGCGCCAGCAGCTTCGCACCCAAGTACGAGCAGTACTTC. Residues: CASSFAPKYEQYF. This sequence joins TRBV5-1 and TRBJ2-7; D call uncertain. V was cut by 2 bases and J by 4 bases, with 10 bases left in between. The CDR3 sequence is 13 residues long. Germline V gives CDR1 SGHRS, CDR2 YFSETQ.